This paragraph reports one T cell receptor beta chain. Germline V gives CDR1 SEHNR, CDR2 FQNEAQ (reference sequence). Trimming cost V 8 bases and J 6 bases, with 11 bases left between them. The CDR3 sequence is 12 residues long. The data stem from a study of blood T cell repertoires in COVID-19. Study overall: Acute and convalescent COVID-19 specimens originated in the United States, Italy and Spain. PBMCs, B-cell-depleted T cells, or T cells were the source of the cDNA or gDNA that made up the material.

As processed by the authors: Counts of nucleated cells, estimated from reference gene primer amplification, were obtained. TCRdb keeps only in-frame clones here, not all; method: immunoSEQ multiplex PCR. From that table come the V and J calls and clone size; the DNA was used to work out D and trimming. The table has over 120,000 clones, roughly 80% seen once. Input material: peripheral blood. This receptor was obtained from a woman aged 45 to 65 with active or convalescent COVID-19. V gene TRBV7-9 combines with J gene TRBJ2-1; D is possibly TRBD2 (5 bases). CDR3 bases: TGTGCCAGCGTGGGCGCGGGCAATGAGCAGTTCTTC. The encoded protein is CASVGAGNEQFF.